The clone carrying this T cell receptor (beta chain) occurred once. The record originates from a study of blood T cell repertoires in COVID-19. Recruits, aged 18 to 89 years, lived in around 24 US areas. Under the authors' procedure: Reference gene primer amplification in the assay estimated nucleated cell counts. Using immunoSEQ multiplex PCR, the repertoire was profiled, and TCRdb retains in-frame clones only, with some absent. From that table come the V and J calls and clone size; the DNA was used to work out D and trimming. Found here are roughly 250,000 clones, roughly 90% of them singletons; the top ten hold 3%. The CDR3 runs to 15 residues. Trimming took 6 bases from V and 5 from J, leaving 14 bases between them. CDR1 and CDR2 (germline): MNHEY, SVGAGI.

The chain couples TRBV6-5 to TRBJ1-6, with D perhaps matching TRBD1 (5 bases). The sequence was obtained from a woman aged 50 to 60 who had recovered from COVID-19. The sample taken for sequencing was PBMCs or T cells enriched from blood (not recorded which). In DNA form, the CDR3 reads TGTGCCAGCAGCCCCGGACAAAGTCATAATTCACCCCTCCACTTT. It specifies CASSPGQSHNSPLHF.